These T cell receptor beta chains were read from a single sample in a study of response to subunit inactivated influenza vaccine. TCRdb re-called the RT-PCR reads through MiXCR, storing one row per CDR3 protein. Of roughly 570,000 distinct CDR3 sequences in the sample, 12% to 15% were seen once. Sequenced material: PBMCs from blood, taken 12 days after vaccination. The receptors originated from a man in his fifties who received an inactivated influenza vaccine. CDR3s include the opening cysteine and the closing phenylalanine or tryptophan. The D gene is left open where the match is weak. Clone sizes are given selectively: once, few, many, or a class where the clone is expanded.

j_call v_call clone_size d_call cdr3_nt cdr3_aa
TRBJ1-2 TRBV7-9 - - TGTGCCAGCATGAGATGGGGATATGGCTACACCTTC CASMRWGYGYTF
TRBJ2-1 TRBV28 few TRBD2 TGTGCCAGCAGCGCGACGGGACTAGCGGGTATCAATGAGCAGTTCTTC CASSATGLAGINEQFF
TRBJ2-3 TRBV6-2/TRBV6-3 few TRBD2 TGTGCCACCAGGGCGGGGGGGTGGACAGATACGCAGTATTTT CATRAGGWTDTQYF
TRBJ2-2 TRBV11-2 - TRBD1 TGTGCCAGCAGCCCTAAGCACGGACAGGGATACCTCCTCACCGGGGAGCTGTTTTTT CASSPKHGQGYLLTGELFF
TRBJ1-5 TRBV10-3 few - TGTGCCATCAGCCCGACAGGCAATCAGCCCCAGCATTTT CAISPTGNQPQHF
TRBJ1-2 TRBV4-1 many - TGCGCCAGCAGCCCGTCTTTAGGCGTGGGCTATGGCTACACCTTC CASSPSLGVGYGYTF
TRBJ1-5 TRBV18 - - TGTGCCAGCTCACCCCCGGGGCAGATCAATCAGCCCCAGCATTTT CASSPPGQINQPQHF
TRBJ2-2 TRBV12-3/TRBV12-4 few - TGTGCCAGCAGTTTAAGAGGGCCAGCGAACACCGGGGAGCTGTTTTTT CASSLRGPANTGELFF
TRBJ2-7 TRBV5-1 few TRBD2 TGCGCCAGCAGCTTGGATACTAGCGGGCTCTACGAGCAGTACTTC CASSLDTSGLYEQYF
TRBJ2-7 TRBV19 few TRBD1 TGTGCCAGTAGTGCCGAATCGGGACAGACCTACGAGCAGTACTTC CASSAESGQTYEQYF
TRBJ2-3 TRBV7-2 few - TGTGCCAGCAGCTTAAGTCCGTGGGATACGCAGTATTTT CASSLSPWDTQYF
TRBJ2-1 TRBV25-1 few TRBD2 TGTGCCAGCAGTGAACGGGCACTAGCGGGAGGAGGGGAGCAGTTCTTC CASSERALAGGGEQFF
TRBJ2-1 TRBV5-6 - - TGTGCCAGCAGCTTGGACAGGGTAAGCTCCTACAATGAGCAGTTCTTC CASSLDRVSSYNEQFF
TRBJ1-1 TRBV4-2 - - TGTGCCAGCAGCCAAGGATCGGGTGCAGCTTTCTTT CASSQGSGAAFF
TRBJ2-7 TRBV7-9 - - TGTGCCAGCAGCCTAGCCGGCAGGGGATACGAGCAGTACTTC CASSLAGRGYEQYF
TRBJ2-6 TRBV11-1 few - TGTGCCAGCAGCTTCCGATCGCCGGGGGCGGGCGGGGCCAACGTCCTGACTTTC CASSFRSPGAGGANVLTF